This entry lists 9 T cell receptor beta chains sequenced from one sample in a study of CD8+CD57+ T cells in acquired aplastic anemia. The TCR beta profiling, which covered VDJ combination and CDR3 sequence, was carried out using genomic DNA as the template. Using its own MiXCR run on the reads, TCRdb lists one record per CDR3 protein. The repertoire includes roughly 300,000 distinct CDR3 sequences, 45% to 65% of them detected once, and 8% sits in the top ten. The specimen sequenced was sorted CD4+, CD8+, or CD8+CD57+ T cells (not recorded which) from PBMCs. Every receptor here comes from a human donor with severe aplastic anemia or a healthy control (not recorded which).

The chain is built from TRBV2 and TRBJ2-7; D possibly matches TRBD1 or TRBD2 (5 bases each). Germline V gene lookup returns CDR1 SNHLY and CDR2 FYNNEI. The CDR3 totals 13 residues. The germline V and J ends were trimmed by 4 bases and 2 bases, with 9 bases remaining between them. CDR3 sequence reads: CASSGDGTYEQYF. The CDR3 bases are TGTGCCAGCAGTGGGGACGGGACCTACGAGCAGTACTTC.

With respect to this clonotype: The conserved phenylalanine or tryptophan is not found at the CDR3 terminus, so this likely reflects a read error. V gene TRBV5-1 combines with J gene TRBJ2-3; D is uncertain. The CDR3 extends over 13 amino acids. Per the germline V gene, CDR1 is SGHRS and CDR2 is YFSETQ. V lost 4 bases, J lost 2 bases, and 8 bases lay in between. CDR3 in DNA: TGCGCCAGCAGCCAAACCAACACAGATACGCAGTATCTT. Residues: CASSQTNTDTQYL.

Turning to this clonotype: A read error may account for a junction end that differs from germline. The chain couples TRBV7-6 to TRBJ2-5, with D perhaps TRBD2 (5 bases). This CDR3 has 16 residues. Germline CDR1 is SGHVS and CDR2 is FNYEAQ. CDR3 protein: CASSSVAHQVKEAQYF. The CDR3 nucleotides read TGTGCCAGCAGCTCAGTAGCGCACCAGGTTAAAGAGGCCCAGTACTTC.

The chain joins TRBV29-1 to TRBJ1-4; 10 bases match TRBD1. CDR1 is SQVTM, CDR2 ANQGSEA, per germline. The junction had 8 bases not matched to a gene; V was cut back by 2 bases and J by 8 bases. CDR3 length: 15 amino acids. CDR3 in DNA: TGCAGCGTTGAACCCGACAGGGGGCGGTCGGAAAAACTGTTTTTT. This gives the protein CSVEPDRGRSEKLFF. The whole variable domain, remainder taken from reference TRBV29-1 and TRBJ1-4, is SAVISQKPSRDICQRGTSLTIQCQVDSQVTMMFWYRQQPGQSLTLIATANQGSEATYESGFVIDKFPISRPNLTFSTLTVSNMSPEDSSIYLCSVEPDRGRSEKLFFGSGTQLSVL.

This clonotype turned up a few times. This rearrangement joins TRBV7-2 to TRBJ1-2; D unclear. The CDR3 loop spans 15 amino acids. Germline V lookup: CDR1 SGHTA, CDR2 FQGNSA. V lost 4 bases to trimming and J lost 4 bases, with 16 bases between them. The CDR3 protein is CASSSPDSLGYGYTF. The CDR3 region has the DNA TGTGCCAGCAGCTCCCCCGACTCCCTTGGCTATGGCTACACCTTC.

The chain couples TRBV20-1 to TRBJ2-7; perhaps TRBD2 as D (5 bases). The ends were cut back, 0 bases at V and 3 bases at J, with 12 bases in the middle. CDR1 is DFQATT and CDR2 is SNEGSKA in the germline V gene (reference sequence). The CDR3 consists of 14 residues. CDR3: CSARDLGRNYEQYF. CDR3 nucleotides: TGCAGTGCTAGAGATTTGGGGAGAAACTACGAGCAGTACTTC.

This sequence joins TRBV7-2 and TRBJ1-6; D is unclear. The V end was cut by 0 bases, the J end by 13 bases, with 1 base between. Looked up from germline, CDR1 is SGHTA and CDR2 is FQGNSA. The CDR3 sequence is 10 residues long. The CDR3 region is CASSLAPLHF. CDR3 sequence (DNA): TGTGCCAGCAGCTTAGCGCCCCTCCACTTT. The full variable domain, its missing parts supplied by reference TRBV7-2 and TRBJ1-6, is GAGVSQSPSNKVTEKGKDVELRCDPISGHTALYWYRQSLGQGLEFLIYFQGNSAPDKSGLPSDRFSAERTGGSVSTLTIQRTQQEDSAVYLCASSLAPLHFGNGTRLTVT.

Concerning this clonotype: Because it lacks the conserved phenylalanine or tryptophan at the end, this CDR3 is likely a read error. The genes are TRBV12-3 or TRBV12-4 and TRBJ1-2; a weak D match, TRBD1 (5 bases). The CDR3 is 16 amino acids. Trimming took off 7 bases at V and 6 bases at J, with 24 bases between the two ends. Here the CDR3 reads CASTVERWGERDGYTL. CDR3 in DNA: TGTGCCAGCACCGTCGAACGGTGGGGCGAACGAGATGGCTACACCTTA.

This clonotype was seen a few times. The rearrangement uses TRBV7-9 and TRBJ1-2; D gene uncertain. CDR1 SEHNR and CDR2 FQNEAQ come from the germline V gene (reference sequence). V lost 0 bases, J lost 6 bases, and 8 bases lay in between. The CDR3 sequence is 13 residues long. CDR3 amino acids: CASSLASGDGYTF. CDR3 bases: TGTGCCAGCAGCTTAGCGAGCGGAGATGGCTACACCTTC.